The clone carrying this TCR beta chain was counted many times. Its cognate antigen is unknown. CDR3 length: 14 residues. The V end was cut by 0 bases, the J end by 5 bases, with 13 bases between. CDR1 DFQATT and CDR2 SNEGSKA come from the germline V gene (reference sequence). This sample is drawn from a study of CD8 T cells in ankylosing spondylitis. Study-level findings and limits: A TCR beta motif of 7 to 9 highly homologous variants seemed to mark ankylosing spondylitis blood. According to the report, clones linked to the disease were significantly enriched in matched synovial fluid samples taken from ankylosing spondylitis patients.

TCRdb reprocessed the 5' RACE reads via MiXCR and lists one record per CDR3 protein. The table lists over 100,000 distinct CDR3 sequences, more than 6.5% of them singletons. This sequence joins TRBV20-1 and TRBJ2-5; D might be TRBD1 (7 bases). The TCR was taken from a male donor with ankylosing spondylitis or in good health (not recorded which). Source material: blood, either unsorted or a sorted T cell fraction (not recorded which). This CDR3 reads CSARDGGGRETQYF. The CDR3 DNA reads as TGCAGTGCTAGAGATGGAGGGGGCCGGGAGACCCAGTACTTC.